Listed here is a single T cell receptor beta chain. The CDR3 covers 16 residues. Trimming took 0 bases from V and 4 from J, leaving 13 bases between them. Germline V lookup: CDR1 LGHNA, CDR2 YNFKEQ. Participants were aged 18 to 89 years, lived in roughly 25 US areas, and enrolled virtually. This specimen comes from a study of blood T cell repertoires in COVID-19. About the study: PBMCs, B-cell-depleted T cells, or T cells provided the cDNA or gDNA that made up the material.

Per the original methods: The assay estimated nucleated cells by amplifying reference gene primers. TCRdb's table, derived via immunoSEQ multiplex PCR, lists solely in-frame clones and lacks some. D and trimming were read from the DNA, whereas the V and J calls and clone size are those reported in that table. Of 300,000 or so clones listed, about 90% are singletons. The chain carries TRBV4-2 and TRBJ2-1, with D possibly matching TRBD2 (7 bases). This TCR was sampled from a woman aged 45-65 years who had been exposed to COVID-19. What was sequenced was PBMCs or T cells enriched from blood (not recorded which). This CDR3 reads CASSQDGAGAYNEQFF. The CDR3 DNA reads as TGTGCCAGCAGCCAAGATGGGGCGGGGGCTTACAATGAGCAGTTCTTC.